Presented here are 8 T cell receptor beta chains from one specimen sequenced in a study of blood T cell repertoires in COVID-19. Clones were sequenced by immunoSEQ multiplex PCR, and TCRdb holds only the in-frame ones, with some missing. The table includes approximately 150,000 clones, about 85% detected once. The sequencing input was PBMCs or T cells enriched from blood (not recorded which). The receptor set was obtained from a woman between 35 and 50 years old who had recovered from COVID-19.

The chain combines TRBV5-8 with TRBJ1-2, with 9 bases aligning to TRBD1. Per the germline V gene, CDR1 is SGHTS and CDR2 is YDEGEE. V shed 2 bases, J shed 5 bases, and the junction held 7 bases outside the gene matches. The CDR3 consists of 15 residues. The CDR3 region is CASSLGQGIWYGYTF. The CDR3 nucleotides are TGTGCCAGCAGCTTAGGACAGGGGATTTGGTATGGCTACACCTTC.

The gene calls are TRBV14 and TRBJ1-1, with D possibly being TRBD1 (5 bases). Germline CDR1 is SGHDN and CDR2 is FVKESK. The CDR3 loop spans 13 amino acids. V was cut by 5 bases and J by 0 bases, with 7 bases left in between. Here the CDR3 reads CASSWGVNTEAFF. The CDR3 nucleotides are TGTGCCAGCAGCTGGGGGGTGAACACTGAAGCTTTCTTT. The entire variable domain, with the rest obtained from reference TRBV14 and TRBJ1-1, is as follows: EAGVTQFPSHSVIEKGQTVTLRCDPISGHDNLYWYRRVMGKEIKFLLHFVKESKQDESGMPNNRFLAERTGGTYSTLKVQPAELEDSGVYFCASSWGVNTEAFFGQGTRLTVV.

The V call is TRBV7-3, the J call TRBJ2-1; D unresolved. The CDR3 consists of 16 residues. Germline V gives CDR1 SGHTA, CDR2 FQGTGA. The ends were cut back, 8 bases at V and 1 base at J, with 18 bases in the middle. The CDR3 DNA reads TGTGCCAGCGGTTCACCTATGGGCCATTCCTACAATGAGCAGTTCTTC. Protein: CASGSPMGHSYNEQFF.

The genes are TRBV14 and TRBJ2-1, with TRBD2 matching over 11 bases. Germline values: CDR1 SGHDN, CDR2 FVKESK. After removal of 1 base from V and 14 bases from J, the junction contained 4 bases not matched to a gene. The CDR3 loop spans 13 amino acids. CDR3 coding DNA: TGTGCCAGCAGCCAAGGGGGACTAGCGGCTGAGTTCTTC. Its protein is CASSQGGLAAEFF. The full variable domain, rest sourced from reference TRBV14 and TRBJ2-1, is EAGVTQFPSHSVIEKGQTVTLRCDPISGHDNLYWYRRVMGKEIKFLLHFVKESKQDESGMPNNRFLAERTGGTYSTLKVQPAELEDSGVYFCASSQGGLAAEFFGPGTRLTVL.

The chain has TRBV7-9 and TRBJ1-2, with TRBD1 as a possible D gene (5 bases). V lost 6 bases and J 8 bases, leaving 19 bases between the germline ends. The CDR3 has 14 residues. Germline V gene lookup returns CDR1 SEHNR and CDR2 FQNEAQ (reference sequence). In DNA form, the CDR3 reads TGTGCCAGCAGTCCAAGTGGAGGGGCGGGCGGCTACACCTTC. It specifies CASSPSGGAGGYTF.

The rearrangement joins TRBV5-6 to TRBJ1-1; D remains ambiguous. The CDR3 is made up of 15 amino acids. CDR1 is SGHDT, CDR2 YYEEEE, per germline. V lost 4 bases and J 0 bases, leaving 13 bases between the germline ends. CDR3 amino acids: CASSLRGMMNTEAFF. CDR3 sequence (DNA): TGTGCCAGCAGCCTCCGCGGGATGATGAACACTGAAGCTTTCTTT.

V usage is TRBV19 and J usage is TRBJ2-1; 8 bases are shared with TRBD2. CDR3 size: 15 residues. CDR1 is LNHDA and CDR2 is SQIVND in the germline V gene (reference sequence). The ends lost 4 bases at V and 4 bases at J; junction bases unmatched: 6. CDR3 in amino acids: CASSRQRERYNEQFF. In DNA, the CDR3 is TGTGCCAGTAGTAGACAGCGGGAGAGGTACAATGAGCAGTTCTTC.

The V and J genes are TRBV19 and TRBJ1-5, with no clear D. The V gene's germline CDR1 is LNHDA and CDR2 SQIVND (reference sequence). The V end was cut by 1 base, the J end by 9 bases, with 13 bases between. The CDR3 is 14 amino acids. CDR3 nucleotide sequence: TGTGCCAGTAGTATAGCAGAAGGAGGGCGGCCCCAGCATTTT. It yields the protein CASSIAEGGRPQHF.